This T cell receptor (beta chain) was sequenced during a study of human T cells and chemical hapten exposure. Study summary: Diphenylcyclopropenone doses were given weekly to the scalps of patients across the approximately 25-week study.

Time point denoted: patch test 2, 6 weeks after DPC sensitization. Treatment defined: therapeutic diphenylcyclopropenone sensitization with weekly scalp DPC. This clonotype showed up just a few times. The target antigen is unknown. Study-wide results and limits: Sensitizing with DPC caused no change in TCRs above 1 in 1000 frequency.

V lost 7 bases, J lost 3 bases, and 17 bases lay in between. The CDR3 runs to 15 residues. CDR1 and CDR2 (germline): SEHNR, FQNEAQ (reference sequence). Library construction involved attaching unique molecular identifiers to individual cDNA molecules, which allowed quantitative, reproducible TCR counting. TCRdb independently ran MiXCR on the RACE reads; one entry per CDR3 protein. The sample consists of more than 70,000 distinct CDR3 sequences, 11% of them appearing once. The clonotype was recovered from a man younger than 35 with alopecia areata. Some clones in this sample may be carry-over from other donors' samples. Sequenced material: whole blood, taken in connection with sensitization to the hapten diphenylcyclopropenone (DPC). This chain connects TRBV7-9 to TRBJ2-3; D perhaps matches TRBD2 (7 bases). The CDR3: CASIQWRGQTDTQYF. In nucleotides, the CDR3 is TGTGCCAGCATCCAGTGGCGGGGGCAAACAGATACGCAGTATTTT.